The 32 T cell receptor beta chains given below trace back to one sample, sequenced in a study of graft-versus-host responses after intestinal transplantation. No antigen is known for these receptors. Method: immunoSEQ multiplex PCR; TCRdb's copy keeps in-frame clones and lacks some. The sample comprises around 100,000 clones, under 95% of which are singletons, and approximately 1.2% rests with the top ten. This sample comprised unstimulated CD8+ T cells sorted from spleen or lymph node cells, obtained before intestinal transplant. These receptors were obtained from a human donor who received an intestinal transplant.

The V and J genes are TRBV7-9 and TRBJ2-1, with 8 bases that match TRBD2. V gave up 8 bases and J gave up 10 bases; unmatched junction bases: 13. This CDR3 contains 14 residues. Per germline, CDR1 SEHNR and CDR2 FQNEAQ (reference sequence). Written as DNA, the CDR3 is TGTGCCAGCGGGGGACTAGGGGGTTTTTGGGAGCAGTTCTTC. Amino acid sequence: CASGGLGGFWEQFF.

The chain joins TRBV6-1 to TRBJ1-4, with TRBD1 matching over 10 bases. The CDR3 consists of 14 residues. Losses at the gene ends were 8 bases for V and 6 bases for J; bases not matched to a gene: 6. CDR1 is MNHNS and CDR2 is SASEGT in the germline V gene. The CDR3 sequence: CASRDRGIYEKLFF. The CDR3 DNA is TGTGCCAGCCGGGACAGGGGAATTTATGAAAAACTGTTTTTT.

The chain employs TRBV5-5 and TRBJ1-2, with TRBD1 as a possible D gene (6 bases). The length of the CDR3 is 15 residues. CDR1 and CDR2 (germline): SGHKS, YYEKEE (reference sequence). The V and J ends lost 4 bases and 4 bases respectively, with 17 bases between them. CDR3 bases: TGTGCCAGCAGCCTGGACAGTACTATCCTCTATGGCTACACCTTC. It is translated as CASSLDSTILYGYTF. Complete variable domain (other parts from reference TRBV5-5 and TRBJ1-2): DAGVTQSPTHLIKTRGQQVTLRCSPISGHKSVSWYQQVLGQGPQFIFQYYEKEERGRGNFPDRFSARQFPNYSSELNVNALLLGDSALYLCASSLDSTILYGYTFGSGTRLTVV.

The CDR3 coding sequence is TGTGCCAGCAGCTTAACAACCTCTACCACAGATACGCAGTATTTT. This gives the protein CASSLTTSTTDTQYF. This chain connects TRBV7-6 to TRBJ2-3; the D is unclear. The CDR3 totals 15 residues. Germline V CDR1 and CDR2: SGHVS, FNYEAQ. The ends were cut back, 2 bases at V and 2 bases at J, with 11 bases in the middle.

The J gene is TRBJ1-1, the V gene TRBV5-1; D unclear. The CDR3 sequence is 18 residues long. Germline assignment: CDR1 SGHRS and CDR2 YFSETQ. V was trimmed by 1 base and J by 4 bases, leaving 23 bases between them. CDR3 sequence reads: CASSLTLREESFSTEAFF. CDR3 DNA sequence: TGCGCCAGCAGCTTGACCCTTAGGGAAGAATCTTTCTCCACTGAAGCTTTCTTT.

The V call is TRBV11-2, the J call TRBJ2-1; 8 bases agree with TRBD2. With 5 bases clipped from V and 0 bases from J, the junction kept 6 bases outside the gene matches. The germline V gene encodes CDR1 SGHAT and CDR2 FQNNGV. The CDR3 spans 16 residues. The CDR3 here is CASSLIAGSSYNEQFF. DNA of the CDR3: TGTGCCAGCAGCCTTATAGCGGGGAGCTCCTACAATGAGCAGTTCTTC.

The chain carries TRBV9 and TRBJ2-3; TRBD2 is a possible D gene (6 bases). Trimming stripped 3 bases from V and 6 bases from J, with 14 bases between. The CDR3 totals 14 residues. Germline CDR1 is SGDLS and CDR2 is YYNGEE. CDR3 residues: CASSGGGNGDTQYF. In DNA form, the CDR3 reads TGTGCCAGCAGCGGGGGAGGCAACGGGGATACGCAGTATTTT.

This sequence joins TRBV25-1 and TRBJ2-2; 7 positions match TRBD1. The CDR3 is made up of 16 amino acids. Trimming cost V 3 bases and J 6 bases; bases outside gene matches: 10. Germline CDR1 is MGHDK and CDR2 is SYGVNS. The CDR3 reads CASSDRQGPLPGELFF. Here the CDR3 DNA reads TGTGCCAGCAGTGACCGACAGGGCCCTCTCCCCGGGGAGCTGTTTTTT.

V gene TRBV6-5 combines with J gene TRBJ2-5; tentatively, D is TRBD2 (5 bases). Looked up from germline, CDR1 is MNHEY and CDR2 is SVGAGI. CDR3 length: 14 residues. Trimming removed 6 bases at V and 4 bases at J, with 15 bases between. The DNA for the CDR3 is TGTGCCAGCAGGGGATCTGAGGGTACAGAGACCCAGTACTTC. It translates to CASRGSEGTETQYF.

The chain joins TRBV7-8 to TRBJ2-3; TRBD2 matches at 10 bases. The CDR3 covers 15 residues. Germline CDR1 SGHVS, CDR2 FQNEAQ. Losses at the gene ends were 6 bases for V and 6 bases for J; bases not matched to a gene: 9. CDR3 amino acids: CASRRSGGAMDTQYF. CDR3 sequence (DNA): TGTGCCAGCAGACGGAGCGGGGGGGCAATGGATACGCAGTATTTT.

The rearrangement uses TRBV6-1 and TRBJ2-7, with a possible D match to TRBD1 (6 bases). From germline, CDR1 is MNHNS and CDR2 SASEGT. This CDR3 region has 12 residues. The V gene lost 7 bases and the J gene lost 1 base, with 8 bases spanning the gap. DNA of the CDR3: TGTGCCAGCATAGGACAGTCCTACGAGCAGTACTTC. Protein sequence: CASIGQSYEQYF.

The DNA for the CDR3 is TGTGCCAGCAGCTTGGAAGGCAGCTACGAGCAGTACTTC. It codes for CASSLEGSYEQYF. The chain is built from TRBV5-4 and TRBJ2-7; D not certain. This CDR3 has 13 amino acids. The germline gives CDR1 SGHNT, CDR2 YYREEE (reference sequence). V gave up 0 bases and J gave up 3 bases, with 7 bases separating them.

The chain combines TRBV5-1 with TRBJ1-1; D is ambiguous. The ends were cut back, 4 bases at V and 1 base at J, with 5 bases in the middle. Germline V gene sequence: CDR1 SGHRS, CDR2 YFSETQ. The CDR3 loop spans 12 amino acids. The CDR3 protein is CASSPGNTEAFF. DNA of the CDR3: TGCGCCAGCAGCCCGGGGAACACTGAAGCTTTCTTT.

This rearrangement joins TRBV27 to TRBJ1-1; 10 bases are shared with TRBD1. Trimming removed 3 bases from V and 5 bases from J; junction bases left unmatched: 6. Germline V gene data show CDR1 as MNHEY and CDR2 as SMNVEV (reference sequence). The CDR3 runs 15 residues. CDR3 DNA sequence: TGTGCCAGCAGTTTCGGGGGACAGGGGATAACTGAAGCTTTCTTT. Translating gives CASSFGGQGITEAFF.

This clone showed up just once. This sequence joins TRBV5-1 and TRBJ2-5; TRBD2 is a possible D gene (6 bases). CDR3 length: 14 amino acids. V lost 2 bases to trimming and J lost 3 bases, with 11 bases between them. In germline, CDR1 is SGHRS, CDR2 YFSETQ. The CDR3 here is CASSLLPGEETQYF. CDR3 in DNA: TGCGCCAGCAGCTTACTCCCGGGAGAAGAGACCCAGTACTTC.

The rearrangement uses TRBV6-6 and TRBJ2-1; D is uncertain. The germline gives CDR1 MNHNY, CDR2 SVGAGI (reference sequence). This CDR3 has 13 residues. Trimming took off 6 bases at V and 8 bases at J, with 14 bases between the two ends. The DNA of the CDR3 is TGTGCCAGCAGGACCCGCCTGGCGGATGAGCAGTTCTTC. Translated: CASRTRLADEQFF.

The gene calls are TRBV5-6 and TRBJ2-1; 16 nucleotides match TRBD2. CDR1 and CDR2 (germline): SGHDT, YYEEEE. V shed 4 bases and J 5 bases; nucleotides not matched to a gene: 9. The CDR3 runs 18 residues. CDR3 in DNA: TGTGCCAGCAGCCTCGTCCCGGGACTAGCGGGGGGGCACAATGAGCAGTTCTTC. Its protein product is CASSLVPGLAGGHNEQFF.

This chain connects TRBV5-4 to TRBJ1-1; possible D gene TRBD1, 5 bases. Trimming left V 2 bases short and J 5 bases short, with 13 bases between. Germline loops: CDR1 SGHNT, CDR2 YYREEE (reference sequence). The CDR3 is 14 residues long. Here the CDR3 reads CASSFPDSGTEAFF. The CDR3 nucleotides are TGTGCCAGCAGCTTCCCAGACTCAGGGACTGAAGCTTTCTTT.

This chain joins TRBV12-2 and TRBJ2-1; TRBD1, the table's D call, lacks a check against the DNA. TRBV12-2 is shown as a pseudogene. This CDR3 has 14 amino acids. The CDR3 region is CASRLPGHDNEQFF. CDR3 DNA sequence: TGTGCAAGTCGCTTGCCCGGACATGACAATGAGCAGTTCTTC.

The chain uses TRBV29-1 and TRBJ2-7; maybe TRBD2 (6 bases). The CDR3 is made up of 14 amino acids. V was pared by 7 bases and J by 4 bases, with 20 bases between. Germline V CDR1 and CDR2: SQVTM, ANQGSEA. CDR3 DNA: TGCAGCGCCGGGGCGGGACTCCGCTCTTACGAGCAGTACTTC. Its protein is CSAGAGLRSYEQYF.

The CDR3 coding sequence is TGTGCCAGCAGCTCCCGCAAGGGACAGGGGGCCAATCAGCCCCAGCATTTT. Amino acids: CASSSRKGQGANQPQHF. V is TRBV7-6 and J is TRBJ1-5; TRBD1 aligns across 12 bases. This CDR3 is 17 amino acids long. Germline values: CDR1 SGHVS, CDR2 FNYEAQ. V shed 4 bases and J 3 bases; nucleotides not matched to a gene: 7. The full variable domain, rest sourced from reference TRBV7-6 and TRBJ1-5, is GAGVSQSPRYKVTKRGQDVALRCDPISGHVSLYWYRQALGQGPEFLTYFNYEAQQDKSGLPNDRFSAERPEGSISTLTIQRTEQRDSAMYRCASSSRKGQGANQPQHFGDGTRLSIL.

This chain joins TRBV6-5 and TRBJ2-7; D call uncertain. CDR3 length equals 14 residues. V dropped 0 bases and J dropped 0 bases, with 6 bases sitting between them. CDR1 is MNHEY, CDR2 SVGAGI, per germline. Written as DNA, the CDR3 is TGTGCCAGCAGTTACTCAGGGCCCTCCTACGAGCAGTACTTC. It specifies CASSYSGPSYEQYF.

This clone was observed a single time. V gene TRBV10-3 combines with J gene TRBJ2-1; the D is unclear. V lost 11 bases, J lost 0 bases, and 11 bases lay in between. CDR1 and CDR2 (germline): ENHRY, SYGVKD. This CDR3 is built from 13 residues. CDR3: CASRESSYNEQFF. CDR3 DNA sequence: TGTGCCTCTAGGGAAAGCTCCTACAATGAGCAGTTCTTC.

The V gene is TRBV4-1, the J gene TRBJ2-3, with 8 bases matching TRBD2. Unmatched junction bases numbered 16, after V lost 4 bases and J lost 10 bases. Germline V gene lookup returns CDR1 MGHRA and CDR2 YSYEKL. The CDR3 loop spans 16 amino acids. This CDR3 is CASSPTLGRGAYAQYF. CDR3 in DNA: TGCGCCAGCAGCCCCACTCTGGGGCGGGGGGCCTACGCGCAGTATTTT.

The J gene is TRBJ2-5, the V gene TRBV7-8; unclear D gene. Trimming removed 5 bases from V and 0 bases from J, with 10 bases in between. This CDR3 has 14 amino acids. Per germline, CDR1 SGHVS and CDR2 FQNEAQ. The CDR3 nucleotides read TGTGCCAGCAGCAAAGAGTTGTACCAAGAGACCCAGTACTTC. Encoded protein: CASSKELYQETQYF.

This clone was found once. The V gene is TRBV5-1, the J gene TRBJ2-7; no definite D call. Germline CDR1 and CDR2: SGHRS and YFSETQ. CDR3 length: 15 residues. V was pared by 4 bases and J by 0 bases, with 14 bases between. The CDR3 nucleotides are TGCGCCAGCAGCATGTCAAAGGATAACTCCTACGAGCAGTACTTC. It specifies CASSMSKDNSYEQYF.

This clone occurred a few times. The chain couples TRBV7-9 to TRBJ1-2; 9 bases are shared with TRBD1. Germline V lookup: CDR1 SEHNR, CDR2 FQNEAQ (reference sequence). The CDR3 extends over 14 amino acids. With V trimmed by 0 bases and J by 9 bases, 5 bases remained unmatched. The CDR3 spells CASSLAPGQGSYTF. The CDR3 DNA follows: TGTGCCAGCAGCTTAGCGCCGGGACAGGGAAGCTACACCTTC. The whole variable domain, remainder taken from reference TRBV7-9 and TRBJ1-2, is DTGVSQNPRHKITKRGQNVTFRCDPISEHNRLYWYRQTLGQGPEFLTYFQNEAQLEKSRLLSDRFSAERPKGSFSTLEIQRTEQGDSAMYLCASSLAPGQGSYTFGSGTRLTVV.

As DNA, the CDR3 is TGTGCCAGCAGTTTAGCGGCCCCGTCCTACAATGAGCAGTTCTTC. Translating it yields CASSLAAPSYNEQFF. V is TRBV6-5 and J is TRBJ2-1; the D gene is possibly TRBD2 (6 bases). This CDR3 has 15 amino acids. CDR1 and CDR2 (germline): MNHEY, SVGAGI. Trimming took 4 bases from V and 1 from J, leaving 11 bases between them.

The chain carries TRBV9 and TRBJ2-3, with 10 bases identical to TRBD2. Germline-derived CDR1 and CDR2 are SGDLS and YYNGEE. V shed 5 bases, J shed 4 bases, and the junction held 10 bases outside the gene matches. CDR3 length: 16 amino acids. The DNA of the CDR3 is TGTGCCAGCAGTCCGGACTCGAGCGGGGGGGCAGATACGCAGTATTTT. Translation: CASSPDSSGGADTQYF.

The CDR3 loop is CASSLASGGRYNEQFF. The CDR3 bases are TGTGCCAGCAGCTTAGCCTCGGGGGGGCGGTACAATGAGCAGTTCTTC. This chain uses TRBV11-2 with TRBJ2-1; 8 bases agree with TRBD2. Germline loops: CDR1 SGHAT, CDR2 FQNNGV. The CDR3 runs 16 residues. V shed 1 base, J shed 4 bases, and the junction held 6 bases outside the gene matches.

The chain employs TRBV9 and TRBJ2-7, with a tentative D call TRBD2 (5 bases). The CDR3 is 14 amino acids. V was pared by 3 bases and J by 2 bases, with 12 bases between. CDR1 is SGDLS, CDR2 YYNGEE, per germline. DNA for the CDR3: TGTGCCAGCAGCGCCGGACTGTCGGCCTACGAGCAGTACTTC. The encoded protein is CASSAGLSAYEQYF.

DNA of the CDR3: TGTGCCAGCAGCCAAAATCGGGGGCAGGGGGCGAAGAACACTGAAGCTTTCTTT. Translation: CASSQNRGQGAKNTEAFF. This sequence joins TRBV4-2 and TRBJ1-1; 8 positions match TRBD1. CDR3 length: 18 residues. Germline CDR1 is LGHNA and CDR2 is YNFKEQ. The ends lost 2 bases at V and 1 base at J; junction bases unmatched: 12.